The rows below give T cell receptor beta chains drawn from one sample of a study of graft-versus-host responses after intestinal transplantation. No antigen has been identified for these receptors. Assay used: immunoSEQ multiplex PCR; TCRdb lists only in-frame clones, some missing. Of just over 70,000 clones in the sample, approximately 84% were seen once. The sequencing used unstimulated CD4+ T cells sorted from spleen or lymph node cells, collected before transplant. The receptor set was obtained from a human donor who was the organ donor for an intestinal transplant. The conserved cysteine and the conserved F or W are not part of the CDR3 here. The order of the fields is V gene, J gene, CDR3 protein.

V gene: TRBV5-1
J gene: TRBJ1-2
CDR3 protein: ASSLEEGQGYGYT

V gene: TRBV28
J gene: TRBJ2-1
CDR3 protein: ASGRGLNNEQF

V gene: TRBV10-1
J gene: TRBJ2-2
CDR3 protein: ASSELRGGRTGELF

V gene: TRBV5-4
J gene: TRBJ2-2
CDR3 protein: ASSLTGTGELF

V gene: TRBV7-3
J gene: TRBJ2-3
CDR3 protein: ASSNSGGADTQY

V gene: TRBV7-8
J gene: TRBJ1-2
CDR3 protein: ASSPGQGANGYT

V gene: TRBV19
J gene: TRBJ2-2
CDR3 protein: ASSPGVTGELF

V gene: TRBV30
J gene: TRBJ1-5
CDR3 protein: AWNSPPGQPQH

V gene: TRBV6-1
J gene: TRBJ2-2
CDR3 protein: ASSDRGRDTGELF

V gene: TRBV4-2
J gene: TRBJ2-5
CDR3 protein: ASSQIAGTGRETQY

V gene: TRBV19
J gene: TRBJ1-2
CDR3 protein: ASSEPGQGKYGYT

V gene: TRBV15
J gene: TRBJ1-1
CDR3 protein: ATSRGQLNTEAF

V gene: TRBV4-2
J gene: TRBJ2-1
CDR3 protein: ASSSLDRGYVVQF

V gene: TRBV7-2
J gene: TRBJ2-5
CDR3 protein: ASNPPWGRQETQY

V gene: TRBV5-1
J gene: TRBJ1-4
CDR3 protein: ASSLGRREEKLF

V gene: TRBV30
J gene: TRBJ1-2
CDR3 protein: GGQGALGYGYT

V gene: TRBV2
J gene: TRBJ2-3
CDR3 protein: ASSVMGQDLDTQY

V gene: TRBV7-3
J gene: TRBJ2-2
CDR3 protein: ASSFGQATGELF

V gene: TRBV2
J gene: TRBJ2-2
CDR3 protein: ASGVFVNTGELF

V gene: TRBV30
J gene: TRBJ1-5
CDR3 protein: AWSAGGQPQH

V gene: TRBV7-9
J gene: TRBJ2-3
CDR3 protein: ASSAGLAGGPTDTQY

V gene: TRBV28
J gene: TRBJ2-5
CDR3 protein: ASRLWTSGGAETQY

V gene: TRBV7-8
J gene: TRBJ2-3
CDR3 protein: ASSTRTGATTDTQY

V gene: TRBV9
J gene: TRBJ2-5
CDR3 protein: ASSPPGTLLVPQY

V gene: TRBV10-2
J gene: TRBJ2-3
CDR3 protein: ASQRGGNTDTQY

V gene: TRBV5-4
J gene: TRBJ2-5
CDR3 protein: ASSSPHSGETQY

V gene: TRBV4-1
J gene: TRBJ2-4
CDR3 protein: ASSQVMSKEGDIQY

V gene: TRBV7-8
J gene: TRBJ2-3
CDR3 protein: ASSLASADTQY

V gene: TRBV4-2
J gene: TRBJ1-6
CDR3 protein: ASSQGGNNSPLH

V gene: TRBV5-1
J gene: TRBJ2-3
CDR3 protein: ASSLGSRAGGPTDTQY

V gene: TRBV14
J gene: TRBJ1-1
CDR3 protein: ASSRRQGWDTEAF

V gene: TRBV2
J gene: TRBJ1-4
CDR3 protein: ASSESGDRGRKLF

V gene: TRBV2
J gene: TRBJ1-5
CDR3 protein: ASSGSGVANQPQH

V gene: TRBV5-6
J gene: TRBJ1-4
CDR3 protein: ASSLEGGTNEKLF

V gene: TRBV7-3
J gene: TRBJ2-1
CDR3 protein: ASSPSGGNYNEQF

V gene: TRBV11-2
J gene: TRBJ2-2
CDR3 protein: ASTRGSTGELF

V gene: TRBV7-6
J gene: TRBJ2-2
CDR3 protein: ASTFSVRGELF

V gene: TRBV7-9
J gene: TRBJ1-1
CDR3 protein: ASSLAGQGAGEAF

V gene: TRBV4-1
J gene: TRBJ1-1
CDR3 protein: ASSPPRGLRAF

V gene: TRBV5-1
J gene: TRBJ1-4
CDR3 protein: ASSLGQDTNEKLF

V gene: TRBV15
J gene: TRBJ2-1
CDR3 protein: ATSRGGKIEQF

V gene: TRBV7-9
J gene: TRBJ1-2
CDR3 protein: ASSLTRDRARGGYT

V gene: TRBV10-3
J gene: TRBJ2-5
CDR3 protein: AISGNGLGEETQY

V gene: TRBV28
J gene: TRBJ1-2
CDR3 protein: AIEQSNYGYT

V gene: TRBV6-1
J gene: TRBJ2-1
CDR3 protein: ASSEGNRGKLDEQF

V gene: TRBV6-6
J gene: TRBJ1-1
CDR3 protein: ASSPPAGAGKAF

V gene: TRBV19
J gene: TRBJ2-2
CDR3 protein: ASSIAGNTGELF

V gene: TRBV4-3
J gene: TRBJ2-5
CDR3 protein: ASSQDVLGRSQY

V gene: TRBV27
J gene: TRBJ1-2
CDR3 protein: ASRSRGGYGGYT

V gene: TRBV6-5
J gene: TRBJ1-2
CDR3 protein: ASRRQGEVT